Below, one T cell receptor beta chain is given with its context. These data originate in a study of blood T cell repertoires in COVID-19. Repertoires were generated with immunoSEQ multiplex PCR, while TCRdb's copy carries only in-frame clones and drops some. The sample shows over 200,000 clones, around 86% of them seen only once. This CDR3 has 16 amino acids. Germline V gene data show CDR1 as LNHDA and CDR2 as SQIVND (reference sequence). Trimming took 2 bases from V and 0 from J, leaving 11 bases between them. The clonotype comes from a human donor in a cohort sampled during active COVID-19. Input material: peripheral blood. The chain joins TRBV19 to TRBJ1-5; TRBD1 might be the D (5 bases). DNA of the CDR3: TGTGCCAGTAGTATACACGCAGGGTCTAGCAATCAGCCCCAGCATTTT. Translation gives CASSIHAGSSNQPQHF.